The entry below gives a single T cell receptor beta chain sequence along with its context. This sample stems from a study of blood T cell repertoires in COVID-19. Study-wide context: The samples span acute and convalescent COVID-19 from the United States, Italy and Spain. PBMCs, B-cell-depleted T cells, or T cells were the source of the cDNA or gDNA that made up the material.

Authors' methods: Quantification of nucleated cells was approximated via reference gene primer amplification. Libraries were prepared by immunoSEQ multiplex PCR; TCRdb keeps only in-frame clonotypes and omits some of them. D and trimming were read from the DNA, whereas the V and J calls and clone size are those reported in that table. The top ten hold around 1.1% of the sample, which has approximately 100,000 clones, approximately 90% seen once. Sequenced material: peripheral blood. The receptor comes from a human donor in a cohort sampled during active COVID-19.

The CDR3 spells CASSLYAGARVTEAFF. The CDR3 bases are TGTGCCAGCAGCTTATACGCGGGGGCGCGTGTCACTGAAGCTTTCTTT. The V gene is TRBV11-3, the J gene TRBJ1-1; tentatively, D is TRBD1 (6 bases). V shed 2 bases and J shed 4 bases, with 17 bases lying between them. CDR3 length equals 16 residues. Germline V lookup: CDR1 SGHNT, CDR2 YENEEA.